Sequencing of this T cell receptor beta chain was carried out in a study of CD4 T cells in relation to SARS-CoV-2 and coronaviruses. Study at large: The HLA restriction of the shared crossreactive spike epitopes was mapped.

Profiled with immunoSEQ multiplex PCR; TCRdb holds only in-frame clones, not every one. The sample carries around 56,000 clones, more than 80% recorded once. Unexposed donor CD4+ T cells date from about 2011-2018, before the COVID-19 pandemic. The CDR3 has 16 amino acids. Germline V gives CDR1 SGHRS, CDR2 YFSETQ. The V and J ends lost 4 bases and 0 bases respectively, with 15 bases between them. Sequencing input: memory CD4+ T cells from PBMCs. The sequence came from a human donor in good health. This chain joins TRBV5-1 and TRBJ2-3; TRBD1 is a possible D gene (6 bases). Here the CDR3 DNA reads TGCGCCAGCAGCGTGACCGGGACACCTAGCACAGATACGCAGTATTTT. Translation: CASSVTGTPSTDTQYF. The entire variable domain, with the rest obtained from reference TRBV5-1 and TRBJ2-3, is as follows: KAGVTQTPRYLIKTRGQQVTLSCSPISGHRSVSWYQQTPGQGLQFLFEYFSETQRNKGNFPGRFSGRQFSNSRSEMNVSTLELGDSALYLCASSVTGTPSTDTQYFGPGTRLTVL.